A single sample gave rise to the 3 T cell receptor beta chains below, sequenced in a study of CD8 T cells in ankylosing spondylitis. TCRdb re-called the 5' RACE reads with MiXCR, one entry per CDR3 protein. The sample consists of 200,000 to 250,000 distinct CDR3 sequences, roughly 10% of them appearing once. Specimen: blood, either unsorted or a sorted T cell fraction (not recorded which). These receptors were obtained from a male donor with ankylosing spondylitis or in good health (not recorded which).

This clonotype appeared many times. The chain links TRBV5-1 to TRBJ2-7; possible D gene TRBD1, 6 bases. The CDR3 runs to 15 residues. The V end was cut by 0 bases, the J end by 3 bases, with 13 bases between. Germline V gives CDR1 SGHRS, CDR2 YFSETQ. CDR3 amino acids: CASSLEAGDFYEQYF. The CDR3 nucleotides read TGCGCCAGCAGCTTGGAGGCAGGGGATTTCTACGAGCAGTACTTC.

The rearrangement joins TRBV18 to TRBJ1-1; 7 nucleotides line up with TRBD1. The CDR3 totals 13 residues. Germline-derived CDR1 and CDR2 are KGHSH and LQKENI. The trim removed 2 bases at V and 8 bases at J, leaving 5 bases unmatched. The CDR3 DNA reads TGTGCCAGCTCACCAGGGACAGCCCAAGAAGCTTTCTTT. Its protein product is CASSPGTAQEAFF.

This clonotype was recorded at least ten times. The CDR3 region is CASSLITDTQYF. The CDR3 DNA sequence: TGTGCCAGCAGCCTCATCACAGATACGCAGTATTTT. The V call is TRBV7-2, the J call TRBJ2-3, with D unclear. Germline V gives CDR1 SGHTA, CDR2 FQGNSA. This CDR3 is 12 amino acids long. V lost 5 bases to trimming and J lost 2 bases, with 5 bases between them.